The clone carrying this TCR beta chain was picked up many times. Noted time point: newly diagnosed GD, antithyroid drugs for less than 3 months. PBMC RNA served as the TCR library source. Graves' disease diagnosis relied on American Thyroid Association guidelines. In this cohort, patients came from an endocrinology department located in Xi'an, China. Libraries of TCR beta came from iRepertoire HTBI primers plus Arm-PCR of CDR3 regions. Via MiXCR, TCRdb re-called the multiplex PCR reads, giving one row per CDR3 protein. This sample has 300,000 to 450,000 distinct CDR3 sequences, with roughly 16% found just once. These data come from a study of regulatory T cells in long-lasting Graves disease. The CDR3 totals 15 residues. Germline V gene lookup returns CDR1 MDHEN and CDR2 SYDVKM. V dropped 0 bases and J dropped 4 bases, with 10 bases sitting between them.

The sequencing here drew on peripheral blood mononuclear cells (PBMCs), taken at new diagnosis, from a patient treated with antithyroid drugs. J is TRBJ2-1 and V is TRBV28; tentatively, D is TRBD1 (7 bases). The sequence was collected from a female donor with Graves disease. As DNA, the CDR3 is TGTGCCAGCAGTTTATGGGCGGGACAGTACAATGAGCAGTTCTTC. Translation gives CASSLWAGQYNEQFF.